This T cell receptor beta chain stems from a study of Ad26.COV2.S vaccination and SARS-CoV-2 variants. In the study overall: The authors gave Ad26.COV2.S intramuscularly, either once or twice 56 days apart.

Germline CDR1 and CDR2: SGHTA and FQGNSA. The CDR3 totals 14 residues. Trimming left V 4 bases short and J 6 bases short, with 16 bases between. TCRdb's table, derived via immunoSEQ multiplex PCR, lists solely in-frame clones and lacks some. The repertoire holds some 410,000 clones, around 92% seen once, with around 1.7% in the top ten. Treatment: roughly 19 received Ad26.COV2.S at low or high dose, single or two shots; several received placebo; per-sample allocation not given. Specimen acquisition occurred on day 63 following the initial vaccine or placebo injection. Adults aged 18-55 years in Boston included the donor.

This material consisted of peripheral blood, taken in a trial of Ad26.COV2.S vaccine versus placebo. The genes are TRBV7-2 and TRBJ2-7, with unresolved D. This TCR was recovered from a person between 18 and 65 years old who received the Ad26.COV2.S COVID-19 vaccine or a placebo. This chain's CDR3 is CASSSSWLSAEQYF. The CDR3 coding sequence is TGTGCCAGCAGCTCATCCTGGTTGTCAGCCGAGCAGTACTTC.